This passage covers 17 T cell receptor beta chains from one sample sequenced in a study of Ad26.COV2.S vaccination and SARS-CoV-2 variants. Some clones are missing from TCRdb's copy, which holds only in-frame ones; the method was immunoSEQ multiplex PCR. The table shows 440,000 or so clones, with roughly 91% occurring only once. Indicated treatment: 19 received Ad26.COV2.S at low or high dose, single or two shots; about 5 received placebo; per-sample allocation not given. After the first vaccine or placebo injection, samples were drawn on day 63. This specimen consisted of peripheral blood, obtained in a trial of Ad26.COV2.S vaccine versus placebo. The receptors were sampled from a person between 18 and 65 years old who received the Ad26.COV2.S COVID-19 vaccine or a placebo.

This chain connects TRBV29-1 to TRBJ1-4; D gene uncertain. V was cut by 4 bases and J by 1 base, with 4 bases left in between. Per germline, CDR1 SQVTM and CDR2 ANQGSEA. The CDR3 totals 12 residues. Written as DNA, the CDR3 is TGCAGCGTTGGACTAACTAATGAAAAACTGTTTTTT. Protein product: CSVGLTNEKLFF.

V and J are TRBV28 and TRBJ2-3, with D possibly called TRBD1 or TRBD2 (5 bases each). The CDR3 sequence is 15 residues long. Germline values: CDR1 MDHEN, CDR2 SYDVKM. Between the trimmed V and J ends, which lost 4 bases and 0 bases, there was a span of 11 bases. CDR3 protein: CASSYSGTSTDTQYF. The CDR3 nucleotides read TGTGCCAGCAGTTACTCCGGGACCAGCACAGATACGCAGTATTTT.

This chain connects TRBV5-6 to TRBJ2-1; 9 bases align to TRBD2. J was trimmed by 10 bases and V by 0 bases; bases with no gene match: 5. This CDR3 is built from 14 residues. CDR1 and CDR2 (germline): SGHDT, YYEEEE. CDR3 loop: CASSLVGSGSEQFF. Here the CDR3 DNA reads TGTGCCAGCAGCTTGGTGGGTAGCGGGAGCGAGCAGTTCTTC.

In this sample, this clone turned up once. This rearrangement joins TRBV7-3 to TRBJ2-1; the match to TRBD2 covers 10 bases. V lost 1 base, J lost 7 bases, and 4 bases stayed unmatched. The CDR3 has 15 residues. Germline values: CDR1 SGHTA, CDR2 FQGTGA. The CDR3 protein is CASSLSSGRNNEQFF. The CDR3 DNA is TGTGCCAGCAGCTTAAGTAGCGGGAGGAATAATGAGCAGTTCTTC.

To note about this clone: The sample contains more than one DNA sequence encoding this CDR3. The chain's CDR3 is CAWSVLGYEQYF. DNA for the CDR3: TGTGCCTGGAGTGTACTAGGATACGAGCAGTACTTC. The chain employs TRBV30 and TRBJ2-7, with TRBD2 as a possible D gene (5 bases). The CDR3 loop spans 12 amino acids. Germline V CDR1 and CDR2: GTSNPN, SVGIG (reference sequence). V dropped 0 bases and J dropped 4 bases, with 7 bases sitting between them.

The V call is TRBV7-3, the J call TRBJ2-2, with a tentative D call TRBD2 (6 bases). The V end lost 1 base, the J end lost 7 bases, and 13 bases lay between the germline ends. This CDR3 has 15 residues. Germline V CDR1 and CDR2: SGHTA, FQGTGA. The CDR3 DNA reads TGTGCCAGCAGCTTAAAAGAGGCGGGGAACGGGGAGCTGTTTTTT. Protein sequence: CASSLKEAGNGELFF.

The chain recombines TRBV19 with TRBJ2-5; D is uncertain. The CDR3 is made up of 14 amino acids. Germline CDR1 LNHDA, CDR2 SQIVND (reference sequence). The V end lost 3 bases, the J end lost 0 bases, and 8 bases lay between the germline ends. CDR3 DNA sequence: TGTGCCAGTAGTATGGTAGCTAACCAAGAGACCCAGTACTTC. It translates to CASSMVANQETQYF.

The rearrangement uses TRBV3-1 (or the pseudogene TRBV3-2) and TRBJ1-6; D call uncertain. Trimming pared 2 bases from V and 6 bases from J, leaving 2 bases between. This CDR3 contains 12 residues. The germline gives CDR1 LGHDT, CDR2 YNNKEL (reference sequence). The DNA for the CDR3 is TGTGCCAGCAGCCAACGTAATTCACCCCTCCACTTT. Its protein product is CASSQRNSPLHF.

This clone was detected only once. The J gene is TRBJ2-1, the V gene TRBV29-1; 12 nucleotides line up with TRBD2. Germline V lookup: CDR1 SQVTM, CDR2 ANQGSEA. V was pared by 5 bases and J by 4 bases, with 9 bases of the junction left unmatched. The CDR3 totals 16 residues. The CDR3 DNA reads as TGCAGCGTTCCCCCGACTAGCGGGAGCCCATACAATGAGCAGTTCTTC. This codes for CSVPPTSGSPYNEQFF.

This clone appeared a single time. The chain recombines TRBV5-5 with TRBJ1-1; TRBD1 might be the D (5 bases). CDR1 is SGHKS and CDR2 is YYEKEE in the germline V gene (reference sequence). The CDR3 has 14 amino acids. V dropped 4 bases and J dropped 5 bases, with 15 bases sitting between them. Here the CDR3 DNA reads TGTGCCAGCAGCCCGGTCGCGGGGACGACTGAAGCTTTCTTT. Translation: CASSPVAGTTEAFF.

This clone has more than one count but fewer than ten. V usage is TRBV7-2 and J usage is TRBJ2-2; 8 nucleotides match TRBD2. The J segment lost 0 bases and the V segment lost 2 bases, leaving 5 bases of the junction unmatched. This CDR3 has 17 amino acids. Per germline, CDR1 SGHTA and CDR2 FQGNSA. CDR3 DNA: TGTGCCAGCAGCTTATTTAGCGGGACCGCGAACACCGGGGAGCTGTTTTTT. Amino acids: CASSLFSGTANTGELFF.

There are a few counts of this clone. The chain recombines TRBV14 with TRBJ1-1; TRBD1 is a possible D gene (6 bases). The germline V gene encodes CDR1 SGHDN and CDR2 FVKESK. The CDR3 loop spans 14 amino acids. V lost 2 bases, J lost 1 base, and 8 bases lay in between. The CDR3 reads CASSQLGGNTEAFF. CDR3 sequence (DNA): TGTGCCAGCAGCCAATTAGGGGGGAACACTGAAGCTTTCTTT.

The chain couples TRBV7-3 to TRBJ2-2; D uncertain. Germline V gives CDR1 SGHTA, CDR2 FQGTGA. The CDR3 covers 15 residues. The germline V and J ends were trimmed by 2 bases and 4 bases, with 11 bases remaining between them. DNA of the CDR3: TGTGCCAGCAGCTTAGCGTCCCGAGCCACCGGGGAGCTGTTTTTT. It is translated as CASSLASRATGELFF.

This clone was found once. This sequence joins TRBV7-6 and TRBJ2-1, with a weak D call TRBD2 (5 bases). V was clipped by 5 bases and J by 0 bases, with 14 bases between them. Germline CDR1 is SGHVS and CDR2 is FNYEAQ. This CDR3 region has 16 residues. The CDR3 coding sequence is TGTGCCAGCAGCCCCGGGCGGGCGAGCTCCTACAATGAGCAGTTCTTC. Encoded protein: CASSPGRASSYNEQFF.

The rearrangement joins TRBV14 to TRBJ2-1; D not certain. The CDR3 consists of 14 residues. Germline assignment: CDR1 SGHDN and CDR2 FVKESK. The germline V and J ends were trimmed by 2 bases and 2 bases, with 7 bases remaining between them. Written as DNA, the CDR3 is TGTGCCAGCAGCCAAACGGATACCTACAATGAGCAGTTCTTC. Encoded protein: CASSQTDTYNEQFF.

This chain joins TRBV4-2 and TRBJ2-7; possibly TRBD1 for D (6 bases). The CDR3 is made up of 14 amino acids. Germline-derived CDR1 and CDR2 are LGHNA and YNFKEQ. Trimming took 5 bases from V and 4 from J, leaving 15 bases between them. This CDR3 is CASSSLERGYEQYF. For the CDR3, the DNA is TGTGCCAGCAGCTCATTAGAAAGGGGGTACGAGCAGTACTTC.

The genes are TRBV5-1 and TRBJ2-1; a weak D match, TRBD1 (6 bases). Germline-derived CDR1 and CDR2 are SGHRS and YFSETQ. The V end was cut by 5 bases, the J end by 14 bases, with 20 bases between. The CDR3 is 13 amino acids. CDR3 protein: CASRPTGMGWEFF. The CDR3 DNA follows: TGCGCCAGCAGGCCCACAGGGATGGGGTGGGAGTTCTTC.